Presented here are 24 T cell receptor beta chains from one specimen sequenced in a study of T cell repertoires in cytomegalovirus infection. Using its own MiXCR run on the reads, TCRdb lists one record per CDR3 protein. The table has around 450,000 distinct CDR3 sequences, 30% to 40% seen once. Sequencing was performed on PBMCs. These receptors originate from a human donor in good health (CMV status not recorded). Some clones in this sample may be carry-over from other donors' samples.

The chain is built from TRBV24-1 and TRBJ2-1; 10 nucleotides agree with TRBD1. The CDR3 sequence is 16 residues long. CDR1 and CDR2 from the germline V gene are KGHDR and SFDVKD. After removal of 2 bases from V and 6 bases from J, the junction contained 6 bases not matched to a gene. The CDR3 DNA follows: TGTGCCACCAGTGATTATGGGACAGGGGAACGCAATGAGCAGTTCTTC. Amino acid sequence: CATSDYGTGERNEQFF.

This clonotype has ten or more counts. This rearrangement joins TRBV27 to TRBJ1-4; the D gene is possibly TRBD1 (5 bases). This CDR3 is built from 16 residues. Germline V gives CDR1 MNHEY, CDR2 SMNVEV (reference sequence). V was pared by 1 base and J by 0 bases, with 9 bases between. The CDR3 nucleotides read TGTGCCAGCAGTTTATTTCGGGGCGCAACTAATGAAAAACTGTTTTTT. Protein: CASSLFRGATNEKLFF. The entire variable domain, with the rest obtained from reference TRBV27 and TRBJ1-4, is as follows: EAQVTQNPRYLITVTGKKLTVTCSQNMNHEYMSWYRQDPGLGLRQIYYSMNVEVTDKGDVPEGYKVSRKEKRNFPLILESPSPNQTSLYFCASSLFRGATNEKLFFGSGTQLSVL.

This clonotype was seen many times. The J gene is TRBJ1-1, the V gene TRBV7-9; no reliable D call. The germline CDR1 and CDR2 sequences are SEHNR and FQNEAQ (reference sequence). The V end was cut by 5 bases, the J end by 4 bases, with 17 bases between. The CDR3 is made up of 15 amino acids. The CDR3 reads CASSTSVGSFTEAFF. The CDR3 DNA is TGTGCCAGCAGCACGTCGGTGGGCTCATTCACTGAAGCTTTCTTT.

This chain joins TRBV3-1 and TRBJ1-6; D unresolved. V was pared by 6 bases and J by 4 bases, with 10 bases between. The CDR3 loop spans 14 amino acids. Germline V CDR1 and CDR2: LGHDT, YNNKEL (reference sequence). CDR3 sequence reads: CASSSVQYNSPLHF. CDR3 in DNA: TGTGCCAGCAGTTCCGTTCAGTATAATTCACCCCTCCACTTT. Supplemented by reference TRBV3-1 and TRBJ1-6, the full variable domain reads DTAVSQTPKYLVTQMGNDKSIKCEQNLGHDTMYWYKQDSKKFLKIMFSYNNKELIINETVPNRFSPKSPDKAHLNLHINSLELGDSAVYFCASSSVQYNSPLHFGNGTRLTVT.

Only a few counts were recorded for this clonotype. The chain joins TRBV6-5 to TRBJ2-2; 8 bases match TRBD2. This CDR3 has 14 residues. Germline trimming cut 2 bases from V and 5 bases from J; bases unmatched to any gene: 1. Germline V CDR1 and CDR2: MNHEY, SVGAGI. This chain's CDR3 is CASSYAGGTGELFF. In DNA, the CDR3 is TGTGCCAGCAGTTACGCGGGGGGTACCGGGGAGCTGTTTTTT.

This sequence joins TRBV4-2 and TRBJ2-6; the D is unclear. Trimming removed 0 bases from V and 2 bases from J, with 14 bases in between. The CDR3 loop spans 18 amino acids. Germline CDR1 is LGHNA and CDR2 is YNFKEQ. The CDR3 DNA reads TGTGCCAGCAGCCAAGAATGGGCAACAGCTACTGGGGCCAACGTCCTGACTTTC. Translated: CASSQEWATATGANVLTF.

The rearrangement links TRBV7-6 to TRBJ1-6, with 7 bases aligning to TRBD1. The CDR3 runs 16 residues. V dropped 7 bases and J dropped 0; count of bases not matched to a gene: 6. From germline, CDR1 is SGHVS and CDR2 FNYEAQ. The CDR3 sequence is CASTPGDSSYNSPLHF. In nucleotides, the CDR3 is TGTGCCAGCACCCCCGGGGACAGCTCCTATAATTCACCCCTCCACTTT.

The chain has TRBV29-1 and TRBJ2-5, with D possibly called TRBD1 or TRBD2 (5 bases each). Deletions cut 4 bases from V and 5 bases from J, with 11 bases between. The CDR3 covers 12 residues. The germline V gene encodes CDR1 SQVTM and CDR2 ANQGSEA. CDR3 residues: CSVARGIETQYF. CDR3 nucleotides: TGCAGCGTTGCCCGGGGCATTGAGACCCAGTACTTC.

The chain links TRBV2 to TRBJ2-3; D uncertain. Germline V gene data show CDR1 as SNHLY and CDR2 as FYNNEI. The CDR3 is made up of 14 amino acids. The V end lost 3 bases, the J end lost 0 bases, and 7 bases lay between the germline ends. CDR3: CASSDFASTDTQYF. CDR3 nucleotides: TGTGCCAGCAGTGACTTTGCGAGCACAGATACGCAGTATTTT.

This clonotype was seen repeatedly, ten times or more. The chain is built from TRBV7-6 and TRBJ2-7; 9 bases match TRBD2. The germline V gene has CDR1 SGHVS and CDR2 FNYEAQ. This CDR3 comprises 16 residues. J was trimmed by 2 bases and V by 5 bases; bases with no gene match: 10. The chain's CDR3 is CASSPAGASGAYEQYF. DNA of the CDR3: TGTGCCAGCAGCCCGGCGGGGGCTAGCGGGGCCTACGAGCAGTACTTC.

The table lists this clonotype with a few counts. The CDR3 DNA reads TGTGCCAGCAGTGATTCTAGCGGGATGAGCTCCTACGAGCAGTACTTC. Translating gives CASSDSSGMSSYEQYF. The chain has TRBV6-6 and TRBJ2-7; 9 positions agree with TRBD2. Per the germline V gene, CDR1 is MNHNY and CDR2 is SVGAGI (reference sequence). CDR3 length: 16 residues. Trimming cost V 5 bases and J 0 bases; bases outside gene matches: 8.

J is TRBJ1-1 and V is TRBV7-9; the match to TRBD1 covers 7 bases. The germline V gene has CDR1 SEHNR and CDR2 FQNEAQ (reference sequence). There are 15 residues in the CDR3. V lost 5 bases and J lost 0; bases outside the gene matches: 6. CDR3 coding DNA: TGTGCCAGCAGCGCCACAGGGGCTCTGAACACTGAAGCTTTCTTT. It encodes CASSATGALNTEAFF.

The CDR3 region has the DNA TGTGCCAGCAGCCCCCTCCCGGGGGGCAGGGGCGGTGAGCAGTTCTTC. This codes for CASSPLPGGRGGEQFF. This chain joins TRBV7-6 and TRBJ2-1, with D maybe TRBD2 (7 bases). Trimming took off 5 bases at V and 9 bases at J, with 23 bases between the two ends. CDR3 length: 16 residues. Germline CDR1 is SGHVS and CDR2 is FNYEAQ.

This clonotype was detected only a few times. The chain links TRBV24-1 to TRBJ2-1, with TRBD2 identical over 10 bases. The junction had 0 bases not matched to a gene; V was cut back by 5 bases and J by 6 bases. This CDR3 is built from 13 residues. The germline gives CDR1 KGHDR, CDR2 SFDVKD. The CDR3 sequence is CATSGLAGNEQFF. CDR3 bases: TGTGCCACCAGTGGACTAGCGGGCAATGAGCAGTTCTTC.

This rearrangement joins TRBV20-1 to TRBJ2-5, with 7 bases matching TRBD1. Germline assignment: CDR1 DFQATT and CDR2 SNEGSKA (reference sequence). Trimming at V came to 5 bases and at J to 2 bases, leaving 5 bases not matched to a gene. The CDR3 runs to 13 residues. The CDR3 DNA reads as TGCAGTGCTGCGCGACAGGGACAAGAGACCCAGTACTTC. Protein sequence: CSAARQGQETQYF.

The rearrangement joins TRBV28 to TRBJ2-7, with 9 bases identical to TRBD1. The ends lost 7 bases at V and 5 bases at J; junction bases unmatched: 9. CDR1 is MDHEN, CDR2 SYDVKM, per germline. CDR3 length: 14 residues. The CDR3 here is CASNARDRADEQYF. CDR3 nucleotides: TGTGCCAGCAATGCCCGGGACAGGGCAGACGAGCAGTACTTC.

This clonotype was detected a few times. This chain uses TRBV28 with TRBJ2-2, with 7 bases identical to TRBD1. Germline V CDR1 and CDR2: MDHEN, SYDVKM. V shed 6 bases and J 9 bases; nucleotides not matched to a gene: 16. This CDR3 is 16 amino acids long. CDR3 coding DNA: TGTGCCAGCAGCCCATATCTCCGGACAGGAGGTCGGGAGCTGTTTTTT. This sequence encodes CASSPYLRTGGRELFF.

The chain links TRBV2 to TRBJ1-1; D not resolved. CDR1 and CDR2 from the germline V gene are SNHLY and FYNNEI. Trimming removed 4 bases at V and 5 bases at J, with 5 bases between. CDR3 length equals 11 residues. CDR3 in DNA: TGTGCCAGCAGTGGGACTACTGAAGCTTTCTTT. This codes for CASSGTTEAFF.

V and J are TRBV5-4 and TRBJ2-7, with 9 bases aligning to TRBD1. The germline gives CDR1 SGHNT, CDR2 YYREEE (reference sequence). The CDR3 is made up of 17 amino acids. With 4 bases clipped from V and 5 bases from J, the junction kept 16 bases outside the gene matches. The CDR3 DNA follows: TGTGCCAGCAGCCCAAGAAAAGGACAGGGGAAGGCCCACGAGCAGTACTTC. Its protein is CASSPRKGQGKAHEQYF.

This clonotype was observed a few times. This rearrangement joins TRBV6-6 to TRBJ1-5, with D tentatively TRBD1 (6 bases). Germline V gene lookup returns CDR1 MNHNY and CDR2 SVGAGI (reference sequence). The CDR3 sequence is 14 residues long. V lost 7 bases to trimming and J lost 6 bases, with 16 bases between them. In DNA, the CDR3 is TGTGCCAGCACCCGGGGGGGGGCGAGTCAGCCCCAGCATTTT. Its translation is CASTRGGASQPQHF.

This clonotype was detected only a few times. This chain connects TRBV7-8 to TRBJ2-1, with D perhaps matching TRBD1 or TRBD2 (5 bases each). The V end lost 7 bases, the J end lost 7 bases, and 23 bases lay between the germline ends. Germline lookup yields CDR1 SGHVS and CDR2 FQNEAQ. CDR3 length: 16 amino acids. The CDR3 DNA sequence: TGTGCCAGCAACCCCTTTGGGGCCGGGGCCGGGAATGAGCAGTTCTTC. Amino acids: CASNPFGAGAGNEQFF.

The chain combines TRBV9 with TRBJ2-4; TRBD2 aligns across 13 bases. Germline loops: CDR1 SGDLS, CDR2 YYNGEE. V dropped 5 bases and J dropped 0; count of bases not matched to a gene: 8. The CDR3 extends over 18 amino acids. CDR3 loop: CASSPGTSGDVAKNIQYF. The CDR3 DNA reads TGTGCCAGCAGTCCCGGGACTAGCGGGGACGTAGCCAAAAACATTCAGTACTTC.

Comments on this clonotype: The germline gene is not matched at one end of the junction; a read error may be the cause. This chain uses TRBV11-2 with TRBJ2-7, with D possibly matching TRBD2 (5 bases). CDR1 and CDR2 from the germline V gene are SGHAT and FQNNGV. The CDR3 consists of 15 residues. The CDR3 nucleotides read TGTGCCAGCATCTTAGGAGGAGGAAGCTCCTACGAGCAGTACTTC. Encoded protein: CASILGGGSSYEQYF.

This clonotype was found once. The chain employs TRBV7-9 and TRBJ1-2; TRBD1 matches at 9 bases. The J segment lost 8 bases and the V segment lost 3 bases, leaving 7 bases of the junction unmatched. From germline, CDR1 is SEHNR and CDR2 FQNEAQ (reference sequence). CDR3 length equals 14 residues. DNA for the CDR3: TGTGCCAGCAGCTTCCCGGGACAGGGTGGCGGCTACACCTTC. The encoded protein is CASSFPGQGGGYTF.